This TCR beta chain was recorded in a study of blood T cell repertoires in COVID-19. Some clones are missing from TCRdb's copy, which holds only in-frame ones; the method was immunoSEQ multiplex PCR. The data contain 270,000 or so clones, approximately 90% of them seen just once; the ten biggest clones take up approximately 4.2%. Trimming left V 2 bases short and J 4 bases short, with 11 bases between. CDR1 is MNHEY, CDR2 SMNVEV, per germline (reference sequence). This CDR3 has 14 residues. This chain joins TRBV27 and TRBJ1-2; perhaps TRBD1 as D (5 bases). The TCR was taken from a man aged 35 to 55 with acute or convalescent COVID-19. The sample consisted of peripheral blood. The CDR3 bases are TGTGCCAGCAGTTTACGGGCAGGGTCCTATGGCTACACCTTC. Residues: CASSLRAGSYGYTF.